This T cell receptor beta chain was profiled in a study of cytomegalovirus exposure and HLA in healthy donors. This clone turned up a few times. What it binds is not known. This table comes from immunoSEQ multiplex PCR, and its TCRdb copy is limited to in-frame clones, with some not included. The repertoire holds about 160,000 clones, with more than 70% as singletons. Study-wide points: It was confirmed in vitro that a few of the CMV-associated chains were specific for CMV antigens.

The TCR sequence derives from a young man in good health and CMV-seropositive. Sequencing was performed on PBMCs.

As DNA, the CDR3 is TGTGCCAGCAGTGCCCGAGGGGGCGGGGGCACAGATACGCAGTATTTT. This sequence encodes CASSARGGGGTDTQYF. This chain links TRBV6-4 with TRBJ2-3; D perhaps matches TRBD1 (7 bases). The germline V and J ends were trimmed by 4 bases and 1 base, with 15 bases remaining between them. Germline CDR1 and CDR2: MRHNA and SNTAGT. This CDR3 has 16 amino acids.